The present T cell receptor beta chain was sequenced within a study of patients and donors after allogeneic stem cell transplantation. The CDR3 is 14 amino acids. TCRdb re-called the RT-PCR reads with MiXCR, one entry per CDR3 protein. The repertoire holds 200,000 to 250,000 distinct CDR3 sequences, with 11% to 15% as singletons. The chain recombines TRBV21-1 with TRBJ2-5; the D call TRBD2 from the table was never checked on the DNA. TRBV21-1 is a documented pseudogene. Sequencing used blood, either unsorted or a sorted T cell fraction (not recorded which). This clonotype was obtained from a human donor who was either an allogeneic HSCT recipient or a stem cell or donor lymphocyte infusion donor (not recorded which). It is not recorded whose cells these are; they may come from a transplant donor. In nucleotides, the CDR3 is TGTGCCAGCAGAAAGACTAACCGTCAAGAGACCCAGTACTTC. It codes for CASRKTNRQETQYF.